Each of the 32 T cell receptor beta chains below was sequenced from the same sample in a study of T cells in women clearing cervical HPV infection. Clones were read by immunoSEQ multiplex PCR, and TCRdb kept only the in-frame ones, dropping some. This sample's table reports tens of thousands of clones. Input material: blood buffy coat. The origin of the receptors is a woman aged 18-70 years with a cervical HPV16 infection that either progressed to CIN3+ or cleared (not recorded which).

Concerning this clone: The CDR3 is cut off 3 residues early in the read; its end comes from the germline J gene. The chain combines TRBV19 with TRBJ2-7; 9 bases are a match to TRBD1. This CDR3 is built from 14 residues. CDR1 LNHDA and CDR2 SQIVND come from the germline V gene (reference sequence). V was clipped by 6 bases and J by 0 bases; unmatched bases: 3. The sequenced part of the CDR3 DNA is TGTGCCAGTAGGGGGACAGGGCCCTCCTACGAG. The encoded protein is CASRGTGPSYE. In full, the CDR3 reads CASRGTGPSYEQYF.

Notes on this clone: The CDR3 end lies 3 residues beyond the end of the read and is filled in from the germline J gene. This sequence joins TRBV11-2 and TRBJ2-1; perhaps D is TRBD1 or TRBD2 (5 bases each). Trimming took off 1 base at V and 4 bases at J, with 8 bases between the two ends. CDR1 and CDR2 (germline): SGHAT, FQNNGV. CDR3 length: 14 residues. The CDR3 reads CASSLVRGYNEQFF. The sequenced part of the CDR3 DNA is TGTGCCAGCAGCTTAGTGAGGGGATACAATGAG.

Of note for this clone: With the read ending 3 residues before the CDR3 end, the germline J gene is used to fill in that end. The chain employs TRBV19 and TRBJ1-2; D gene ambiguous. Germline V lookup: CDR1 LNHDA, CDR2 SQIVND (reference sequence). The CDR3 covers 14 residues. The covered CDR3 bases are TGTGCCAGTAGCAGCGTAGCGGGAGAGTACGAC. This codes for CASSSVAGEYD. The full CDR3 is CASSSVAGEYDYTF. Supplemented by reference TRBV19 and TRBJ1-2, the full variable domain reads DGGITQSPKYLFRKEGQNVTLSCEQNLNHDAMYWYRQDPGQGLRLIYYSQIVNDFQKGDIAEGYSVSREKKESFPLTVTSAQKNPTAFYLCASSSVAGEYDYTFGSGTRLTVV.

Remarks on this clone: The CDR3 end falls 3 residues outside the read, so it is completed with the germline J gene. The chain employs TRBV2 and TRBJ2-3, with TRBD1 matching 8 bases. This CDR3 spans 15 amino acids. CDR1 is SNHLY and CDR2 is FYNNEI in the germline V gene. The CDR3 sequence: CASSGAGGAYQPQYF. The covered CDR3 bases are TGTGCCAGCAGTGGCGCAGGGGGCGCCTATCAGCCG.

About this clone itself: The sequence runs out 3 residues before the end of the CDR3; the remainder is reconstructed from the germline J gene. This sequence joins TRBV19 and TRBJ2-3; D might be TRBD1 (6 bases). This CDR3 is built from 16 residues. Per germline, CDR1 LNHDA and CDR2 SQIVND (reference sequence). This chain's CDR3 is CASRPRGVRGNQPQYF. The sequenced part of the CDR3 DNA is TGTGCCAGTAGACCACGAGGGGTCAGGGGTAATCAGCCG.

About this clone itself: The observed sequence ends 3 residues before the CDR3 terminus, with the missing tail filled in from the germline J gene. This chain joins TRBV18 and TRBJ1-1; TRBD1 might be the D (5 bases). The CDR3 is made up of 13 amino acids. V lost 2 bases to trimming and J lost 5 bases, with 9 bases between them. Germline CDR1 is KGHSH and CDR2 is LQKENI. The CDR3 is CASSPWGETEAFF. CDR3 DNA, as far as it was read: TGTGCCAGCTCACCATGGGGCGAGACTGAA.

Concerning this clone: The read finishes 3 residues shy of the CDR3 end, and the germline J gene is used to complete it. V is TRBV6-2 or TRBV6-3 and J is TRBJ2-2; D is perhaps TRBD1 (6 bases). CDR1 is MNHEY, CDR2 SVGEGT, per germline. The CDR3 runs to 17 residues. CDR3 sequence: CASSYAGMGAGANVLFF. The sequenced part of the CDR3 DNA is TGTGCCAGCAGTTACGCCGGGATGGGGGCTGGGGCCAACGTG.

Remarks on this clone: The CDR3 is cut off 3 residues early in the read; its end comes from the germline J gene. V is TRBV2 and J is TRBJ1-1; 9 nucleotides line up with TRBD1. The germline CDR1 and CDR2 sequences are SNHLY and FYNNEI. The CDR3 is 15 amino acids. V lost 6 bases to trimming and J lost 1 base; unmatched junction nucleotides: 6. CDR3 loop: CASRVQGARNTEAFF. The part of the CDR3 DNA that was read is TGTGCCAGCAGAGTACAGGGGGCACGGAACACTGAA.

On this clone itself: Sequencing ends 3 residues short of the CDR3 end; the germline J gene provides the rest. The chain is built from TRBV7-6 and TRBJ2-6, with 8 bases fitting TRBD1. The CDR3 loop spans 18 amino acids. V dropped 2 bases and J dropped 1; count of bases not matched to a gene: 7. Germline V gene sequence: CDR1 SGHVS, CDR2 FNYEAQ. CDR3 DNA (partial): TGTGCCAGCAGCTTAAGGGTCCAGGGGGCGTCTGGGGCCAACGTC. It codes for CASSLRVQGASGANV. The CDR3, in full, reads CASSLRVQGASGANVLTF.

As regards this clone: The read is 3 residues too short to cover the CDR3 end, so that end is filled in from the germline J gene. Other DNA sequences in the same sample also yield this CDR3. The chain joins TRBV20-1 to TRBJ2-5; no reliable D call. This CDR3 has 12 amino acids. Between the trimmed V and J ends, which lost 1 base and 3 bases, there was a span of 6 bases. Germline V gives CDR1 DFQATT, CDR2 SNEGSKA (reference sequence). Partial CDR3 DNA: TGCAGTGCTAGAGGACTGGAAGAGACC. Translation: CSARGLEET. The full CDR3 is CSARGLEETQYF.

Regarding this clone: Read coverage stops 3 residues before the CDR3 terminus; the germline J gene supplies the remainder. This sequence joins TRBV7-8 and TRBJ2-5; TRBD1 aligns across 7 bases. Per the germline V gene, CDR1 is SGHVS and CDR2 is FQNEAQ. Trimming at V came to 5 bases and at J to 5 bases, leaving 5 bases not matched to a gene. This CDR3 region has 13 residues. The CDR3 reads CASSPSRGETQYF. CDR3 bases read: TGTGCCAGCAGCCCTAGCAGGGGGGAGACC.

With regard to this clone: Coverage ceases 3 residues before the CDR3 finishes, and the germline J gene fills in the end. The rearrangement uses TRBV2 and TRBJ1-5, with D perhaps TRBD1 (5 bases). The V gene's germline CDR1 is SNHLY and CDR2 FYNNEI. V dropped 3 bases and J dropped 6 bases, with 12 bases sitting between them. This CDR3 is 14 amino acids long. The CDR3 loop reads CASSEGLQVQPQHF. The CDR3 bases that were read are TGTGCCAGCAGTGAGGGCCTACAGGTTCAGCCC.

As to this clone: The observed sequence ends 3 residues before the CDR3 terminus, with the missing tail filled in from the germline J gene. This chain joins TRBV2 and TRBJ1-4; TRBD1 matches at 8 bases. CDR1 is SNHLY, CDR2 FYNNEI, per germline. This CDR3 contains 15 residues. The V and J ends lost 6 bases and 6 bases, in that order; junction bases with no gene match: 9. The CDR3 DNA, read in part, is TGTGCCAGCAGAGCGCCACAGGGGGGCCATGAAAAA. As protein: CASRAPQGGHEK. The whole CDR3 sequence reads CASRAPQGGHEKLFF.

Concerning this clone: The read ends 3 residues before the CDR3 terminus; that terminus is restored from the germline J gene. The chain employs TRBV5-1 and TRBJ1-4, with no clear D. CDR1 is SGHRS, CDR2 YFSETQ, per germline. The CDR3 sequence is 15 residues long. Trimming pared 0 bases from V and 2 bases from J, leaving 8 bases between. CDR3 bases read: TGCGCCAGCAGCTTGGGACGGGGTACTAATGAAAAA. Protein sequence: CASSLGRGTNEK. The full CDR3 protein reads CASSLGRGTNEKLFF.

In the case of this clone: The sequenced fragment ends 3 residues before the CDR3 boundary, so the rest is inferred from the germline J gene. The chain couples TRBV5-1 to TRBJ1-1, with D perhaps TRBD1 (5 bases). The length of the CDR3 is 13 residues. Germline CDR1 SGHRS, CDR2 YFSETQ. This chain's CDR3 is CASSSQAGVGAFF. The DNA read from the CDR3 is TGCGCCAGCAGCTCGCAGGCGGGGGTCGGG.

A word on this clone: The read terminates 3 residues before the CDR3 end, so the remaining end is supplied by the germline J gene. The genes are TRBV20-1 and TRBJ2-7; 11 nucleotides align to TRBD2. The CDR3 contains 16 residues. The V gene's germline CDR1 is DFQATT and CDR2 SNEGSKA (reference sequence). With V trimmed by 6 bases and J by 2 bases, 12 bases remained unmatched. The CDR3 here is CSADPGSSGRAYEQYF. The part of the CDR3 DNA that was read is TGCAGTGCGGACCCGGGGAGTAGCGGGAGGGCCTACGAG.

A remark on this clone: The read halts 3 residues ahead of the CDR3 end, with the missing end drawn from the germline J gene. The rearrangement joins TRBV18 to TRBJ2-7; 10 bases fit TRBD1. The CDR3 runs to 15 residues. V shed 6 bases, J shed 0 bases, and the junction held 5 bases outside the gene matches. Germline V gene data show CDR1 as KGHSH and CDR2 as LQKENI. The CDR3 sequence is CASSNRDRGSYEQYF. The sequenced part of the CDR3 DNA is TGTGCCAGCTCGAACCGGGACAGGGGCTCCTACGAG.

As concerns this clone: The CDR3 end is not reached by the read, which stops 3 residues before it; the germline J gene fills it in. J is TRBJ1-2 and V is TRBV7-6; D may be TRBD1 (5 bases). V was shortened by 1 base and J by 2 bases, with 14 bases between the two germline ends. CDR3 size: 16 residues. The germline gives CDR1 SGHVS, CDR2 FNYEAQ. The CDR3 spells CASSLVSGALNYGYTF. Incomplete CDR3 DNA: TGTGCCAGCAGCTTAGTCAGCGGGGCCCTGAACTATGGC. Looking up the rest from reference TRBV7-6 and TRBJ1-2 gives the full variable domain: GAGVSQSPRYKVTKRGQDVALRCDPISGHVSLYWYRQALGQGPEFLTYFNYEAQQDKSGLPNDRFSAERPEGSISTLTIQRTEQRDSAMYRCASSLVSGALNYGYTFGSGTRLTVV.

The sequenced CDR3 bases are TGTGCCTGGAGTGTACAGGCGGCCGGCTCACCC. It translates to CAWSVQAAGSP. The whole CDR3 protein reads CAWSVQAAGSPLHF. The V call is TRBV30, the J call TRBJ1-6, with D possibly matching TRBD1 (5 bases). Sequencing ends 3 residues short of the CDR3 end; the germline J gene provides the rest. Germline CDR1 is GTSNPN and CDR2 is SVGIG (reference sequence). The CDR3 spans 14 residues. V was pared by 0 bases and J by 10 bases, with 13 bases between. Full variable domain (remainder filled in from reference TRBV30 and TRBJ1-6): SQTIHQWPATLVQPVGSPLSLECTVEGTSNPNLYWYRQAAGRGLQLLFYSVGIGQISSEVPQNLSASRPQDRQFILSSKKLLLSDSGFYLCAWSVQAAGSPLHFGNGTRLTVT.

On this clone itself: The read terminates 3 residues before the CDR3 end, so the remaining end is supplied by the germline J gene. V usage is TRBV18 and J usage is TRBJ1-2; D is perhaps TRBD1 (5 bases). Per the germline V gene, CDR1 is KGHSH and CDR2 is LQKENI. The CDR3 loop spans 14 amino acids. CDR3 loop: CASSRTSGTYDYTF. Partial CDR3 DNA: TGTGCCAGCTCAAGGACTAGCGGGACCTACGAC.

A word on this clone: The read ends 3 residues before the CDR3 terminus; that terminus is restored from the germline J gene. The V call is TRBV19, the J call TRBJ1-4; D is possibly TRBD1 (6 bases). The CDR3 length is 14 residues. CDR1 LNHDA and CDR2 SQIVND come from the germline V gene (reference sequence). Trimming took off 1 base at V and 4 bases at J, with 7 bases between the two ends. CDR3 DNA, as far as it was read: TGTGCCAGTAGTATAGCCAGGGGTAATGAAAAA. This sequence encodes CASSIARGNEK. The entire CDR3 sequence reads CASSIARGNEKLFF.

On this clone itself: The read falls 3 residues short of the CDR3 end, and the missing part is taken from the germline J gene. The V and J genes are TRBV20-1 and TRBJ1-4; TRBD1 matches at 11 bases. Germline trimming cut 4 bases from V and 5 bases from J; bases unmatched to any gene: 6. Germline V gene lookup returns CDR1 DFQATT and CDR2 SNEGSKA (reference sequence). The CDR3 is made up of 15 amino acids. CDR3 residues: CSATRTGGRNEKLFF. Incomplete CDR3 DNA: TGCAGTGCTACTCGGACAGGGGGCCGGAATGAAAAA.

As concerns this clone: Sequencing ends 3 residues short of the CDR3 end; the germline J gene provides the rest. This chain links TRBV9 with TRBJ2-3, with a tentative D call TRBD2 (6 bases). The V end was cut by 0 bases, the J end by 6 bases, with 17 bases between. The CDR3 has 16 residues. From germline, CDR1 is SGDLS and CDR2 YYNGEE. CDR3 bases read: TGTGCCAGCAGCGTAGGAGGGGTGGGGGGAACGGATACG. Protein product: CASSVGGVGGTDT. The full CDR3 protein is CASSVGGVGGTDTQYF.

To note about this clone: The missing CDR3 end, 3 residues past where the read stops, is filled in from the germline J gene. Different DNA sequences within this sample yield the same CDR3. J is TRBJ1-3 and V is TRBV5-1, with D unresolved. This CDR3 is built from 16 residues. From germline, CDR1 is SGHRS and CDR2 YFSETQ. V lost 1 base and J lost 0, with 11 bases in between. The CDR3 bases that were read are TGCGCCAGCAGCTTGCAAACGGGGTACTCTGGAAACACC. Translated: CASSLQTGYSGNT. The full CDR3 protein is CASSLQTGYSGNTIYF.

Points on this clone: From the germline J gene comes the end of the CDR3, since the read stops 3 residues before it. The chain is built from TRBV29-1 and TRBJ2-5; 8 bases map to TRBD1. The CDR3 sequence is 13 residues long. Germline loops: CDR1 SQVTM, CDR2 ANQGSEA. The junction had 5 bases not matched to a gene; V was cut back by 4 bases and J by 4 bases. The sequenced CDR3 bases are TGCAGCGTTGGAGTCGACAGGGGAGAGACC. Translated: CSVGVDRGET. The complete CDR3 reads CSVGVDRGETQYF.

The CDR3 loop is CASFQGGGGYTF. Incomplete CDR3 DNA: TGTGCCAGTTTCCAGGGTGGAGGTGGC. The rearrangement uses TRBV6-2 or TRBV6-3 and TRBJ1-2, with a weak D call TRBD1 (5 bases). From the germline J gene comes the end of the CDR3, since the read stops 3 residues before it. Trimming took off 9 bases at V and 7 bases at J, with 15 bases between the two ends. The CDR3 is 12 amino acids. CDR1 is MNHEY, CDR2 SVGEGT, per germline.

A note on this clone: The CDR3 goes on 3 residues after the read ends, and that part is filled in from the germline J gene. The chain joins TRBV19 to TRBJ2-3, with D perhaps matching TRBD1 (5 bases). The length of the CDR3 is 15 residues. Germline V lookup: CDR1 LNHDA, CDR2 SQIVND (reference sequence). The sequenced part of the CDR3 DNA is TGTGCCAGTAGTATAATAGCCAGGGTGGGGCAGCCG. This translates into CASSIIARVGQP. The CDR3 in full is CASSIIARVGQPQYF.

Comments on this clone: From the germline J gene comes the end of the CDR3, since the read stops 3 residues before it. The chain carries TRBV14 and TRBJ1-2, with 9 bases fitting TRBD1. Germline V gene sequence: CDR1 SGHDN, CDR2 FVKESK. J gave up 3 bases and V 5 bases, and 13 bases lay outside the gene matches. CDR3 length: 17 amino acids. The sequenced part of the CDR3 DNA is TGTGCCAGCAGCAAAACCCAAGGACAGGGGCGTCACTATGGC. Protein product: CASSKTQGQGRHYG. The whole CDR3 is CASSKTQGQGRHYGYTF.

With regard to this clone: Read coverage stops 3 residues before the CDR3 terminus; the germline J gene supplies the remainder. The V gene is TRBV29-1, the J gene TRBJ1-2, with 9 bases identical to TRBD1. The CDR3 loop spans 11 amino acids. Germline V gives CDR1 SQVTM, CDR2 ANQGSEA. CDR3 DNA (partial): TGCAGCTCAGACAGGGGGGACGGC. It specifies CSSDRGDG. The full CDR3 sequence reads CSSDRGDGYTF. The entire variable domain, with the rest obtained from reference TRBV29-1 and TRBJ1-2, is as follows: SAVISQKPSRDICQRGTSLTIQCQVDSQVTMMFWYRQQPGQSLTLIATANQGSEATYESGFVIDKFPISRPNLTFSTLTVSNMSPEDSSIYLCSSDRGDGYTFGSGTRLTVV.

This chain's CDR3 is CASSPRRQEKLFF. The part of the CDR3 DNA that was read is TGTGCCAGCTCACCTCGGCGGCAGGAAAAA. The chain links TRBV18 to TRBJ1-4; D is undetermined. The read halts 3 residues ahead of the CDR3 end, with the missing end drawn from the germline J gene. Per the germline V gene, CDR1 is KGHSH and CDR2 is LQKENI. Trimming removed 3 bases at V and 8 bases at J, with 10 bases between. The CDR3 runs to 13 residues. The full variable domain, its missing parts supplied by reference TRBV18 and TRBJ1-4, is NAGVMQNPRHLVRRRGQEARLRCSPMKGHSHVYWYRQLPEEGLKFMVYLQKENIIDESGMPKERFSAEFPKEGPSILRIQQVVRGDSAAYFCASSPRRQEKLFFGSGTQLSVL.

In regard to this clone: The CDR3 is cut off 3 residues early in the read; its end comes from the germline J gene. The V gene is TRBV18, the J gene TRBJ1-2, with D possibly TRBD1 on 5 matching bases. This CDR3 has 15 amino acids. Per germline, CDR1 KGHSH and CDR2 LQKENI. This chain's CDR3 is CASSPRLGGADTYTF. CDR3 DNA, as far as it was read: TGTGCCAGCTCCCCGAGACTAGGTGGGGCAGATACC. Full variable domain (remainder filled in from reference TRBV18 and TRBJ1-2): NAGVMQNPRHLVRRRGQEARLRCSPMKGHSHVYWYRQLPEEGLKFMVYLQKENIIDESGMPKERFSAEFPKEGPSILRIQQVVRGDSAAYFCASSPRLGGADTYTFGSGTRLTVV.

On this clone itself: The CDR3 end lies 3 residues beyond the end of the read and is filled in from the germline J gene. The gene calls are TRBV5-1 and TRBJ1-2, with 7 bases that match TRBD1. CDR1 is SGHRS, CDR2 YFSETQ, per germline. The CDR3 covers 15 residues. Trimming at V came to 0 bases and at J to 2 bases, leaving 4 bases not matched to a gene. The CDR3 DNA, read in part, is TGCGCCAGCAGCTTGGCCGGGACAGACAACTATGGC. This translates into CASSLAGTDNYG. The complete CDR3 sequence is CASSLAGTDNYGYTF.